These T cell receptor beta chains were read from a single sample in a study of beta chain features in type 1 diabetes. Assay used: immunoSEQ multiplex PCR; TCRdb lists only in-frame clones, some missing. The table records about 200,000 clones, under 13% of them present only once. Input material: central memory CD4+ T cells from blood. These receptors all stem from a young man in good health. Each CDR3 is given with its conserved first and last residue. The D gene is left open where the match is weak. Expanded clones get a size class; other rows say once, few or many, or leave the size out.

abundance,j_gene,v_gene,d_gene,CDR3nt,CDR3aa
.,TRBJ2-1,TRBV11-2,TRBD2,TGTGCCAGCAGACCGGCGGGAGGGAACAATGAGCAGTTCTTC,CASRPAGGNNEQFF
.,TRBJ2-1,TRBV5-1,.,TGCGCCAGCAGTACACAAGTCTCCTACAATGAGCAGTTCTTC,CASSTQVSYNEQFF
.,TRBJ2-2,TRBV5-1,.,TGCGCCAGCAGCTTCGCGGACACCGGGGAGCTGTTTTTT,CASSFADTGELFF
few,TRBJ1-1,TRBV6-5,.,TGTGCCAGCAGTTACGCTATGGGGCTAAGCAACACTGAAGCTTTCTTT,CASSYAMGLSNTEAFF
few,TRBJ2-1,TRBV28,.,TGTGCCAGCAGTCTCCCGGCCAAGTTCCATGAGCAGTTCTTC,CASSLPAKFHEQFF
many,TRBJ2-1,TRBV7-9,.,TGTGCCAGCAGCTTAGGGGCAGGTCCTACCAGCTCCTACAATGAGCAGTTCTTC,CASSLGAGPTSSYNEQFF
.,TRBJ1-1,TRBV11-2,.,TGTGCCAGCAGCTTATACAACACTGAAGCTTTCTTT,CASSLYNTEAFF
.,TRBJ1-1,TRBV5-4,.,TGTGCCAGCAGCACGCCCGTGGGGGCTGAAGCTTTCTTT,CASSTPVGAEAFF
many,TRBJ2-1,TRBV6-5,TRBD2,TGTGCCAGCAGTTACTCCAGCGGGGTTTCCTACAATGAGCAGTTCTTC,CASSYSSGVSYNEQFF
few,TRBJ2-3,TRBV5-6,.,TGTGCCAGCAGCTTGGACGGGGATACGCAGTATTTT,CASSLDGDTQYF
.,TRBJ1-6,TRBV30,.,TGTGCCTGGAGTGTACGAAGTAATTCACCCCTCCACTTT,CAWSVRSNSPLHF
.,TRBJ2-3,TRBV19,.,TGTGCCAGTAGTATAGTTAGGGGTACGCAGTATTTT,CASSIVRGTQYF
few,TRBJ2-3,TRBV7-9,TRBD1,TGTGCCAGCAGCTTAAGGAGGGGAAATCGCGACAGGGGCCCAGATACGCAGTATTTT,CASSLRRGNRDRGPDTQYF
many,TRBJ2-7,TRBV21-1,.,TGTGCCAGCAGTCCGGGACTAGCATACTACGAGCAGTACTTC,CASSPGLAYYEQYF
.,TRBJ2-1,TRBV27,.,TGTGCCAGCAGTTTCCGGCGGAGAAATCAGTACAATGAGCAGTTCTTC,CASSFRRRNQYNEQFF